This T cell receptor beta chain was sequenced for a study of blood T cell repertoires in COVID-19. Study-level information: Samples taken during acute and convalescent COVID-19 were collected in the United States, Italy and Spain.

Method: immunoSEQ multiplex PCR; TCRdb's copy keeps in-frame clones and lacks some. The table shows about 220,000 clones, with approximately 83% occurring only once. From germline, CDR1 is WNHNN and CDR2 SYGVQD (reference sequence). Trimming pared 3 bases from V and 7 bases from J, leaving 9 bases between. The CDR3 length is 13 residues. The chain joins TRBV10-1 to TRBJ2-2; TRBD1 is a possible D gene (5 bases). This clonotype was sampled from a woman aged 30 to 39 who had recovered from COVID-19. Sequenced material: peripheral blood. DNA for the CDR3: TGCGCCAGCAGTGACAGGGCCGGCGGGGAGCTGTTTTTT. Translating it yields CASSDRAGGELFF.